These 20 T cell receptor beta chains originate from one sample sequenced in a study of T cells after yellow fever vaccination. TCRdb re-derived calls from the 5' RACE reads in MiXCR, one entry per CDR3 protein. In the table there are some 80,000 distinct CDR3 sequences, about an eighth of which are singletons. Sequences were derived from CD8+ T cells not binding an NS4B(214-222) dextramer, sorted from PBMCs, sampled around 3 weeks after the first yellow fever vaccination. These receptors all stem from a man aged 18 to 29 who received the YFV17D yellow fever vaccine.

V and J are TRBV7-9 and TRBJ2-7; 9 bases match TRBD1. Germline V gene data show CDR1 as SEHNR and CDR2 as FQNEAQ (reference sequence). The J segment lost 3 bases and the V segment lost 5 bases, leaving 5 bases of the junction unmatched. This CDR3 region has 14 residues. The CDR3 sequence is CASSPGTGNYEQYF. CDR3 coding DNA: TGTGCCAGCAGCCCCGGGACAGGGAACTACGAGCAGTACTTC. The complete variable domain, with remaining parts taken from reference TRBV7-9 and TRBJ2-7, reads DTGVSQNPRHKITKRGQNVTFRCDPISEHNRLYWYRQTLGQGPEFLTYFQNEAQLEKSRLLSDRFSAERPKGSFSTLEIQRTEQGDSAMYLCASSPGTGNYEQYFGPGTRLTVT.

The chain has TRBV4-3 and TRBJ1-2; 8 bases are a match to TRBD1. The length of the CDR3 is 17 residues. The V gene's germline CDR1 is LGHNA and CDR2 YSLEER. The trim removed 2 bases at V and 5 bases at J, leaving 13 bases unmatched. CDR3 sequence (DNA): TGCGCCAGCAGCCAAACCGAAACCGGGACAGGCCTATATGGCTACACCTTC. Protein sequence: CASSQTETGTGLYGYTF.

This clonotype was found many times. The chain has TRBV6-2 or TRBV6-3 and TRBJ1-1, with D possibly TRBD1 on 6 matching bases. V was shortened by 0 bases and J by 5 bases, with 13 bases between the two germline ends. Germline V gene data show CDR1 as MNHEY and CDR2 as SVGEGT. The CDR3 loop spans 15 amino acids. CDR3 nucleotides: TGTGCCAGCAGTTACTCGACAGGACGAGGGACTGAAGCTTTCTTT. This codes for CASSYSTGRGTEAFF.

This clonotype turned up a few times. V and J are TRBV4-3 and TRBJ2-3; 8 nucleotides align to TRBD2. This CDR3 comprises 17 residues. J was trimmed by 7 bases and V by 0 bases; bases with no gene match: 12. Per germline, CDR1 LGHNA and CDR2 YSLEER. The CDR3 nucleotides are TGCGCCAGCAGCCAAGATCGAACGTTAGCGGGGTTAAATACGCAGTATTTT. The encoded protein is CASSQDRTLAGLNTQYF.

V and J are TRBV12-2 and TRBJ2-3; the DNA was not used to check the table's D call, TRBD2. TRBV12-2 is a documented pseudogene. The CDR3 extends over 15 amino acids. The CDR3 region is CASRSLVVPTDTQYF. For the CDR3, the DNA is TGTGCAAGTCGCTCGCTAGTTGTCCCCACAGATACGCAGTATTTT.

This clonotype was detected many times. The chain couples TRBV11-2 to TRBJ2-1, with 9 bases aligning to TRBD1. V gave up 5 bases and J gave up 6 bases; unmatched junction bases: 11. Germline CDR1 is SGHAT and CDR2 is FQNNGV. This CDR3 region has 16 residues. The CDR3: CASSPGPGTGLNEQFF. The DNA of the CDR3 is TGTGCCAGCAGCCCAGGCCCCGGGACAGGGCTCAATGAGCAGTTCTTC.

The V and J genes are TRBV4-2 and TRBJ2-1; 7 bases are shared with TRBD2. Germline V gives CDR1 LGHNA, CDR2 YNFKEQ. The CDR3 is 14 residues long. V lost 1 base, J lost 9 bases, and 6 bases stayed unmatched. The CDR3 loop is CASSQGEGMGEQFF. CDR3 in DNA: TGTGCCAGCAGCCAAGGGGAGGGCATGGGTGAGCAGTTCTTC.

The chain combines TRBV12-3 or TRBV12-4 with TRBJ2-7; TRBD1 aligns across 10 bases. The junction had 4 bases not matched to a gene; V was cut back by 5 bases and J by 3 bases. CDR3 length: 14 amino acids. Here the CDR3 reads CASSATGGGYEQYF. CDR3 nucleotide sequence: TGTGCCAGCAGTGCGACAGGGGGCGGCTACGAGCAGTACTTC.

A few counts support this clonotype. V is TRBV12-3 or TRBV12-4 and J is TRBJ2-7; D gene ambiguous. The CDR3 length is 13 residues. V was cut by 1 base and J by 3 bases, with 7 bases left in between. In DNA, the CDR3 is TGTGCCAGCAGTTTAGGGGTGGACTACGAGCAGTACGTC. Translation: CASSLGVDYEQYV.

This clonotype showed up just a few times. V gene TRBV18 combines with J gene TRBJ2-7, with D tentatively TRBD1 or TRBD2 (5 bases each). Trimming pared 3 bases from V and 3 bases from J, leaving 15 bases between. CDR1 is KGHSH, CDR2 LQKENI, per germline. The CDR3 contains 15 residues. The CDR3 coding sequence is TGTGCCAGCTCACCCCGTCGGGGCGGGTACTACGAGCAGTACTTC. Amino acids: CASSPRRGGYYEQYF.

The chain combines TRBV5-5 with TRBJ2-7; D call uncertain. The CDR3 has 15 amino acids. Looked up from germline, CDR1 is SGHKS and CDR2 is YYEKEE (reference sequence). V was pared by 4 bases and J by 2 bases, with 16 bases between. CDR3: CASSRDTGRTYEQYF. The DNA for the CDR3 is TGTGCCAGCAGCCGTGACACCGGAAGGACCTACGAGCAGTACTTC. The variable domain in full, completed from reference TRBV5-5 and TRBJ2-7, reads DAGVTQSPTHLIKTRGQQVTLRCSPISGHKSVSWYQQVLGQGPQFIFQYYEKEERGRGNFPDRFSARQFPNYSSELNVNALLLGDSALYLCASSRDTGRTYEQYFGPGTRLTVT.

This CDR3 is CATSRDSGGDFYNEQFF. CDR3 sequence (DNA): TGTGCCACCAGCAGAGACTCGGGTGGGGACTTCTACAATGAGCAGTTCTTC. The chain links TRBV15 to TRBJ2-1, with D possibly matching TRBD2 (6 bases). Trimming removed 0 bases at V and 3 bases at J, with 15 bases between. Looked up from germline, CDR1 is LNHNV and CDR2 is YYDKDF (reference sequence). The CDR3 runs to 17 residues.

This clonotype has more than one count but fewer than ten. The V call is TRBV7-2, the J call TRBJ2-2; D uncertain. Germline V gives CDR1 SGHTA, CDR2 FQGNSA. V dropped 6 bases and J dropped 4 bases, with 12 bases sitting between them. The length of the CDR3 is 14 residues. The DNA for the CDR3 is TGTGCCAGCAGTCCTATGGCCCTCACCGGGGAGCTGTTTTTT. As protein: CASSPMALTGELFF. Supplemented by reference TRBV7-2 and TRBJ2-2, the full variable domain reads GAGVSQSPSNKVTEKGKDVELRCDPISGHTALYWYRQSLGQGLEFLIYFQGNSAPDKSGLPSDRFSAERTGGSVSTLTIQRTQQEDSAVYLCASSPMALTGELFFGEGSRLTVL.

This clonotype has only a few counts. The rearrangement joins TRBV7-2 to TRBJ1-5; possibly TRBD1 for D (5 bases). CDR1 SGHTA and CDR2 FQGNSA come from the germline V gene. Trimming took off 0 bases at V and 3 bases at J, with 9 bases between the two ends. CDR3 length equals 15 residues. For the CDR3, the DNA is TGTGCCAGCAGCTTAGCGAGGGGAATCAATCAGCCCCAGCATTTT. Translated, it gives CASSLARGINQPQHF.

The chain recombines TRBV5-1 with TRBJ1-1; 8 positions match TRBD1. The trim removed 2 bases at V and 4 bases at J, leaving 7 bases unmatched. CDR1 and CDR2 from the germline V gene are SGHRS and YFSETQ. This CDR3 comprises 15 residues. The CDR3 bases are TGCGCCAGCAGCTTCGGACAGGGTGGAACCACTGAAGCTTTCTTT. Its protein product is CASSFGQGGTTEAFF.

V gene TRBV7-8 combines with J gene TRBJ1-2; no clear D. Germline assignment: CDR1 SGHVS and CDR2 FQNEAQ. This CDR3 contains 15 residues. The germline V and J ends were trimmed by 3 bases and 0 bases, with 11 bases remaining between them. The CDR3 loop reads CASSFGPAPNYGYTF. CDR3 bases: TGTGCCAGCAGCTTCGGCCCTGCCCCTAACTATGGCTACACCTTC. Looking up the rest from reference TRBV7-8 and TRBJ1-2 gives the full variable domain: GAGVSQSPRYKVAKRGQDVALRCDPISGHVSLFWYQQALGQGPEFLTYFQNEAQLDKSGLPSDRFFAERPEGSVSTLKIQRTQQEDSAVYLCASSFGPAPNYGYTFGSGTRLTVV.

The chain is built from TRBV27 and TRBJ2-1; D gene unclear. V lost 3 bases and J 9 bases, leaving 9 bases between the germline ends. This CDR3 comprises 12 residues. CDR1 is MNHEY and CDR2 is SMNVEV in the germline V gene (reference sequence). As DNA, the CDR3 is TGTGCCAGCAGTTTTTCTCTCAGTGAGCAGTTCTTC. Protein sequence: CASSFSLSEQFF.

This clonotype was observed a handful of times. V gene TRBV27 combines with J gene TRBJ1-1; no firm D call. Germline V CDR1 and CDR2: MNHEY, SMNVEV (reference sequence). Trimming took off 2 bases at V and 11 bases at J, with 15 bases between the two ends. CDR3 size: 13 residues. The CDR3 sequence: CASSLGRPLGAFF. CDR3 nucleotide sequence: TGTGCCAGCAGTTTAGGCAGACCGCTTGGCGCTTTCTTT.

The CDR3 spells CASMKITDTQYF. In DNA form, the CDR3 reads TGTGCCAGCATGAAAATCACAGATACGCAGTATTTT. V is TRBV6-6 and J is TRBJ2-3; D uncertain. V lost 7 bases, J lost 2 bases, and 7 bases lay in between. Germline CDR1 and CDR2: MNHNY and SVGAGI (reference sequence). The CDR3 totals 12 residues.

This clonotype has just a few counts. The rearrangement joins TRBV7-8 to TRBJ2-4; D unresolved. The V gene lost 5 bases and the J gene lost 0 bases, with 14 bases spanning the gap. Looked up from germline, CDR1 is SGHVS and CDR2 is FQNEAQ. The CDR3 sequence is 16 residues long. This chain's CDR3 is CASSQIWVIAKNIQYF. CDR3 sequence (DNA): TGTGCCAGCAGCCAGATATGGGTGATAGCCAAAAACATTCAGTACTTC.